Following are 23 T cell receptor beta chains from one sample sequenced in a study of cytomegalovirus exposure and HLA in healthy donors. The PCR made use of 60 Vbeta and 13 Jbeta primers. Data came from immunoSEQ multiplex PCR; TCRdb stores just in-frame clones and leaves some out. The profile covers 150,000 to 200,000 clones, with around 80% appearing a single time and more than 5% taken by the ten largest. The sequencing input was PBMCs. All receptors come from a man in his forties in good health and CMV-seronegative.

The chain recombines TRBV19 with TRBJ2-2, with D possibly matching TRBD1 (6 bases). The germline V and J ends were trimmed by 4 bases and 0 bases, with 12 bases remaining between them. This CDR3 has 16 residues. Germline V gives CDR1 LNHDA, CDR2 SQIVND (reference sequence). CDR3 amino acids: CASSTPAGANTGELFF. The DNA of the CDR3 is TGTGCCAGTAGTACCCCGGCAGGGGCGAACACCGGGGAGCTGTTTTTT.

The V and J genes are TRBV2 and TRBJ2-7; D perhaps matches TRBD2 (5 bases). Germline lookup yields CDR1 SNHLY and CDR2 FYNNEI. The ends were cut back, 6 bases at V and 3 bases at J, with 21 bases in the middle. The CDR3 consists of 16 residues. The CDR3 sequence is CASSGISRRRNYEQYF. As DNA, the CDR3 is TGTGCCAGCAGCGGGATTAGCCGACGGCGCAACTACGAGCAGTACTTC. Drawing the rest from reference TRBV2 and TRBJ2-7, the complete variable domain is EPEVTQTPSHQVTQMGQEVILRCVPISNHLYFYWYRQILGQKVEFLVSFYNNEISEKSEIFDDQFSVERPDGSNFTLKIRSTKLEDSAMYFCASSGISRRRNYEQYFGPGTRLTVT.

The chain combines TRBV18 with TRBJ2-3; weak D call: TRBD2 (6 bases). The CDR3 has 15 amino acids. CDR1 and CDR2 (germline): KGHSH, LQKENI. With 3 bases removed from V and 1 base from J, the gap between germline ends came to 11 bases. The CDR3 sequence: CASSPRRDGTDTQYF. CDR3 in DNA: TGTGCCAGCTCACCGCGGCGGGACGGCACAGATACGCAGTATTTT.

The genes are TRBV19 and TRBJ1-1; TRBD1 is a possible D gene (6 bases). Germline CDR1 and CDR2: LNHDA and SQIVND (reference sequence). The CDR3 is made up of 14 amino acids. Trimming removed 9 bases at V and 2 bases at J, with 16 bases between. CDR3 sequence reads: CASLDLGGNTEAFF. The CDR3, as DNA: TGTGCCAGCCTGGATTTAGGGGGTAACACTGAAGCTTTCTTT. The full variable domain, its missing parts supplied by reference TRBV19 and TRBJ1-1, is DGGITQSPKYLFRKEGQNVTLSCEQNLNHDAMYWYRQDPGQGLRLIYYSQIVNDFQKGDIAEGYSVSREKKESFPLTVTSAQKNPTAFYLCASLDLGGNTEAFFGQGTRLTVV.

The J gene is TRBJ2-5, the V gene TRBV5-4; D might be TRBD2 (5 bases). From germline, CDR1 is SGHNT and CDR2 YYREEE (reference sequence). V lost 4 bases to trimming and J lost 1 base, with 20 bases between them. The CDR3 contains 17 residues. The DNA for the CDR3 is TGTGCCAGCAGCCCCAAGGCTGCCCTCCGGGGCCAAGAGACCCAGTACTTC. Translation gives CASSPKAALRGQETQYF.

This rearrangement joins TRBV7-9 to TRBJ2-1; D not resolved. Germline CDR1 reads SEHNR; CDR2 reads FQNEAQ (reference sequence). The V and J ends lost 2 bases and 3 bases respectively, with 17 bases between them. CDR3 length: 17 residues. The CDR3 sequence is CASSLSRGRFGYNEQFF. CDR3 nucleotides: TGTGCCAGCAGCTTAAGCCGTGGTCGTTTCGGCTACAATGAGCAGTTCTTC. Combining the CDR3 with reference TRBV7-9 and TRBJ2-1 gives the whole variable domain DTGVSQNPRHKITKRGQNVTFRCDPISEHNRLYWYRQTLGQGPEFLTYFQNEAQLEKSRLLSDRFSAERPKGSFSTLEIQRTEQGDSAMYLCASSLSRGRFGYNEQFFGPGTRLTVL.

The rearrangement uses TRBV4-1 and TRBJ2-1; D is unclear. The CDR3 loop spans 12 amino acids. Trimming took off 3 bases at V and 6 bases at J, with 6 bases between the two ends. Per germline, CDR1 MGHRA and CDR2 YSYEKL. In nucleotides, the CDR3 is TGCGCCAGCAGCCATGCTAGCAATGAGCAGTTCTTC. Encoded protein: CASSHASNEQFF.

The V call is TRBV6-5, the J call TRBJ2-7; weak D call: TRBD1 (5 bases). Germline V gene sequence: CDR1 MNHEY, CDR2 SVGAGI. Between the trimmed V and J ends, which lost 3 bases and 6 bases, there was a span of 18 bases. The CDR3 extends over 15 amino acids. CDR3 sequence: CASSYGIGVQGEQYF. CDR3 nucleotides: TGTGCCAGCAGTTATGGCATAGGGGTCCAAGGCGAGCAGTACTTC.

This clone occurred a few times. The chain joins TRBV10-3 to TRBJ1-1; D might be TRBD1 (6 bases). The CDR3 length is 15 residues. The ends were cut back, 4 bases at V and 2 bases at J, with 14 bases in the middle. The V gene's germline CDR1 is ENHRY and CDR2 SYGVKD. CDR3 DNA: TGTGCCATCAGTGCTCCGGGACACCAAAACACTGAAGCTTTCTTT. This encodes CAISAPGHQNTEAFF.

In its sample, this clone was seen a few times. This chain links TRBV19 with TRBJ2-7; TRBD2 matches at 12 bases. This CDR3 contains 16 residues. The germline V gene encodes CDR1 LNHDA and CDR2 SQIVND (reference sequence). Trimming at V came to 5 bases and at J to 0 bases, leaving 5 bases not matched to a gene. Here the CDR3 DNA reads TGTGCCAGTAGTCAGAGACTAGCGGGAGTCTCCTACGAGCAGTACTTC. This encodes CASSQRLAGVSYEQYF.

This clone has only one observation. V and J are TRBV7-2 and TRBJ2-1, with 8 bases aligning to TRBD1. The CDR3 spans 14 residues. V was clipped by 10 bases and J by 4 bases; unmatched bases: 9. In germline, CDR1 is SGHTA, CDR2 FQGNSA. DNA of the CDR3: TGTGCCACCAAGTGGACAGGGACTTACAATGAGCAGTTCTTC. The encoded protein is CATKWTGTYNEQFF.

On this clone: One junction end disagrees with the germline gene, perhaps due to a read error. This chain links TRBV30 with TRBJ1-2; no reliable D call. The CDR3 contains 10 residues. The V gene's germline CDR1 is GTSNPN and CDR2 SVGIG (reference sequence). The DNA of the CDR3 is TGTGCCTGGAGCGAGACTTGCTGGGCCTTC. Residues: CAWSETCWAF.

The chain recombines TRBV19 with TRBJ2-3; the D gene is possibly TRBD1 (5 bases). The CDR3 spans 14 residues. The germline gives CDR1 LNHDA, CDR2 SQIVND (reference sequence). V was trimmed by 5 bases and J by 1 base, leaving 10 bases between them. For the CDR3, the DNA is TGTGCCAGTAGTGACCAGACAGGCACAGATACGCAGTATTTT. Translation gives CASSDQTGTDTQYF.

This rearrangement joins TRBV7-2 to TRBJ1-2, with 11 bases aligning to TRBD1. The germline V gene has CDR1 SGHTA and CDR2 FQGNSA. The CDR3 is 14 amino acids. V gave up 3 bases and J gave up 8 bases; unmatched junction bases: 5. CDR3 in amino acids: CASSFPGQGDGYTF. CDR3 DNA sequence: TGTGCCAGCAGCTTTCCGGGACAGGGGGACGGCTACACCTTC.

V and J are TRBV5-1 and TRBJ2-1; TRBD1 aligns across 7 bases. The germline CDR1 and CDR2 sequences are SGHRS and YFSETQ. The V gene end was trimmed by 4 bases and the J gene end by 4 bases; junction bases not matched to a gene: 5. The CDR3 has 14 amino acids. The CDR3 spells CASSLGTEYNEQFF. DNA of the CDR3: TGCGCCAGCAGCCTCGGGACAGAATACAATGAGCAGTTCTTC.

Comments on this clone: This specimen includes other DNA sequences encoding the same CDR3. This chain links TRBV18 with TRBJ2-1, with 7 bases aligning to TRBD1. Germline trimming cut 3 bases from V and 4 bases from J; bases unmatched to any gene: 0. Germline-derived CDR1 and CDR2 are KGHSH and LQKENI. This CDR3 contains 13 residues. For the CDR3, the DNA is TGTGCCAGCTCACCGGGACAGTACAATGAGCAGTTCTTC. This encodes CASSPGQYNEQFF.

The rearrangement joins TRBV10-3 to TRBJ1-4; D possibly corresponds to TRBD1 (5 bases). This CDR3 region has 13 residues. The V end lost 10 bases, the J end lost 8 bases, and 17 bases lay between the germline ends. Germline V gene lookup returns CDR1 ENHRY and CDR2 SYGVKD. The CDR3 DNA follows: TGTGCCACCGGGGGAAACCGGATAGAAAAACTGTTTTTT. It codes for CATGGNRIEKLFF.

The V and J genes are TRBV7-2 and TRBJ1-2; 7 bases are a match to TRBD1. J lost 5 bases, V lost 6 bases, and 6 bases had no gene match. Germline CDR1 and CDR2: SGHTA and FQGNSA. The CDR3 sequence is 13 residues long. The CDR3 here is CASRSGTEYGYTF. CDR3 bases: TGTGCCAGCAGATCCGGGACAGAGTATGGCTACACCTTC.

The V call is TRBV30, the J call TRBJ1-1; no clear D. The CDR3 is made up of 13 amino acids. V was cut by 0 bases and J by 1 base, with 6 bases left in between. The germline V gene has CDR1 GTSNPN and CDR2 SVGIG (reference sequence). The CDR3: CAWSVIENTEAFF. CDR3 DNA: TGTGCCTGGAGTGTAATAGAGAACACTGAAGCTTTCTTT.

The V and J genes are TRBV10-3 and TRBJ1-4, with D maybe TRBD1 (5 bases). Germline loops: CDR1 ENHRY, CDR2 SYGVKD. This CDR3 is 15 amino acids long. Trimming took off 2 bases at V and 8 bases at J, with 15 bases between the two ends. CDR3 sequence (DNA): TGTGCCATCAGTGAGGAGGTCAGGGAGGGAGAAAAACTGTTTTTT. Translating it yields CAISEEVREGEKLFF.

This clone has only a few counts. The CDR3 loop reads CASTAGQKNTEAFF. The CDR3 nucleotides read TGTGCCAGCACCGCAGGACAGAAGAACACTGAAGCTTTCTTT. The V and J genes are TRBV6-6 and TRBJ1-1; D is possibly TRBD1 (6 bases). Germline assignment: CDR1 MNHNY and CDR2 SVGAGI (reference sequence). Trimming left V 7 bases short and J 1 base short, with 13 bases between. The CDR3 extends over 14 amino acids.

The genes are TRBV18 and TRBJ1-2; D is uncertain. The length of the CDR3 is 13 residues. V was trimmed by 3 bases and J by 2 bases, leaving 7 bases between them. The germline CDR1 and CDR2 sequences are KGHSH and LQKENI. CDR3: CASSPTANYGYTF. Written as DNA, the CDR3 is TGTGCCAGCTCACCCACAGCAAACTATGGCTACACCTTC. Full variable domain (missing parts from reference TRBV18 and TRBJ1-2): NAGVMQNPRHLVRRRGQEARLRCSPMKGHSHVYWYRQLPEEGLKFMVYLQKENIIDESGMPKERFSAEFPKEGPSILRIQQVVRGDSAAYFCASSPTANYGYTFGSGTRLTVV.

The genes are TRBV30 and TRBJ2-7, with 12 bases identical to TRBD2. The V segment lost 1 base and the J segment 6 bases; nucleotides outside the gene matches: 13. Germline lookup yields CDR1 GTSNPN and CDR2 SVGIG (reference sequence). The CDR3 is 17 residues long. The CDR3 bases are TGTGCCTGGAGTGAAAACGCCTCCCTAGCGGGAGGGGGCGAGCAGTACTTC. Amino acids: CAWSENASLAGGGEQYF.